The T cell receptor beta chain under discussion was sequenced for a study of cytomegalovirus exposure and HLA in healthy donors. PCR primers comprised 60 Vbeta and 13 Jbeta primers. Produced via immunoSEQ multiplex PCR; TCRdb's table is partial and in-frame only. Counted here are some 160,000 clones, around 84% occurring once; the ten biggest clones make up 5% to 7.5%. The donors were healthy bone marrow donors. Per the germline V gene, CDR1 is MNHEY and CDR2 is SVGAGI. Trimming pared 4 bases from V and 5 bases from J, leaving 15 bases between. The CDR3 totals 15 residues. Comments on this clone: The antigen is unknown.

Findings and caveats of the study: When analyzed later, the rates of TCR association showed variation by HLA locus, with DRB1 the most and HLA-C the fewest. CMV serostatus was the only recorded immune exposure for donors.

Source material: PBMCs. The sequence derives from a man aged 50 to 60 in good health and CMV-seropositive. This chain joins TRBV6-5 and TRBJ1-5; the D gene is possibly TRBD1 (5 bases). The CDR3 loop reads CASSSGRGDYQPQHF. In DNA form, the CDR3 reads TGTGCCAGCAGTTCCGGACGGGGGGACTATCAGCCCCAGCATTTT.